This TCR beta chain was sequenced for a study of blood T cell repertoires in COVID-19. Original handling: Reference gene primer amplification gave nucleated cell count estimates. Measured with immunoSEQ multiplex PCR; TCRdb has only the in-frame clones, and not every one. D and trimming come from the DNA, and the V and J calls and clone size come from that table. The data contain more than 250,000 clones, roughly 90% of them seen just once; the ten biggest clones take up less than 20%. The CDR3 consists of 16 residues. Germline values: CDR1 LNHDA, CDR2 SQIVND (reference sequence). V was clipped by 0 bases and J by 0 bases; unmatched bases: 2. The cohort comprised adults aged 18 to 89 years residing in about two dozen US areas. Cohorts were based on clinical histories the participants reported. Recovered status in Cohort 3 required two negative PCRs, clearance, or symptom resolution.

Sequenced material: PBMCs or T cells enriched from blood (not recorded which). The V gene is TRBV19, the J gene TRBJ2-1; TRBD2 matches 7 bases. The sequence was collected from a woman aged 30 to 39 who had recovered from COVID-19. CDR3 residues: CASSIDRTSSYNEQFF. The CDR3 DNA reads as TGTGCCAGTAGTATAGATAGGACTAGCTCCTACAATGAGCAGTTCTTC.